These T cell receptor beta chains were read from a single sample in a study of shared clonotypes between healthy human individuals. TCRdb's copy holds only in-frame clones and misses some; the assay was immunoSEQ multiplex PCR. The sample has over 150,000 clones, approximately 70% seen once. Sequencing was performed on memory CD4+ T cells sorted from blood. Receptors originate from a man aged 30-40 years in good health. The CDR3 runs from the conserved cysteine through the conserved F or W. Each record gives: CDR3 protein, J gene, V gene, CDR3 length.

CDR3: CASSPLPGQGHTDTQYF
J: TRBJ2-3
V: TRBV18
length: 17

CDR3: CASSLGPLAWEFF
J: TRBJ2-1
V: TRBV7-2
length: 13

CDR3: CASSPRSSSGQETQYF
J: TRBJ2-5
V: TRBV7-4
length: 16

CDR3: CSVARGVADEQYF
J: TRBJ2-7
V: TRBV29-1
length: 13

CDR3: CASSLESGELFF
J: TRBJ2-2
V: TRBV5-1
length: 12

CDR3: CAISDSGRVSYEQYF
J: TRBJ2-7
V: TRBV10-3
length: 15

CDR3: CASSRDPGSGEKLFF
J: TRBJ1-4
V: TRBV5-1
length: 15

CDR3: CASSLGLAGGGELFF
J: TRBJ2-2
V: TRBV5-4
length: 15

CDR3: CASSPRQYGNEKLFF
J: TRBJ1-4
V: TRBV9
length: 15

CDR3: CASSLGGLRGMETQYF
J: TRBJ2-5
V: TRBV11-2
length: 16

CDR3: CASSFGARATHTDTQYF
J: TRBJ2-3
V: TRBV7-2
length: 17

CDR3: CASSVGGGSHEKLFF
J: TRBJ1-4
V: TRBV5-4
length: 15

CDR3: CASSQDLRGAGTEAFF
J: TRBJ1-1
V: TRBV14
length: 16

CDR3: CASSLEAGPGTEAFF
J: TRBJ1-1
V: TRBV13
length: 15

CDR3: CASSLQGTSNEQFF
J: TRBJ2-1
V: TRBV11-3
length: 14

CDR3: CASTEPAGGRDTQYF
J: TRBJ2-3
V: TRBV27
length: 15

CDR3: CSVARSTGEAFF
J: TRBJ1-1
V: TRBV29-1
length: 12

CDR3: CASSQRQHYEQYF
J: TRBJ2-7
V: TRBV6-1
length: 13

CDR3: CASSPPYQGARYGYTF
J: TRBJ1-2
V: TRBV28
length: 16

CDR3: CASSSGLAGGPLYDTQYF
J: TRBJ2-3
V: TRBV28
length: 18

CDR3: CASSLAFGTGDTEAFF
J: TRBJ1-1
V: TRBV7-9
length: 16

CDR3: CASSLQGSTDTQYF
J: TRBJ2-3
V: TRBV19
length: 14

CDR3: CASSLARTSGGYEQYF
J: TRBJ2-7
V: TRBV5-1
length: 16

CDR3: CASSLGPVLEKLFF
J: TRBJ1-4
V: TRBV5-6
length: 14

CDR3: CATRGLAGGRWFDEQFF
J: TRBJ2-1
V: TRBV19
length: 17

CDR3: CASSPRQTETQYF
J: TRBJ2-5
V: TRBV18
length: 13

CDR3: CASSRTAEGNQPQHF
J: TRBJ1-5
V: TRBV6-6
length: 15

CDR3: CAWSQTSGSPYEQYF
J: TRBJ2-7
V: TRBV30
length: 15

CDR3: CASSERTGNTEAFF
J: TRBJ1-1
V: TRBV2
length: 14

CDR3: CASSLTGQPSYEQYF
J: TRBJ2-7
V: TRBV11-2
length: 15

CDR3: CASRLNSYNEQFF
J: TRBJ2-1
V: TRBV27
length: 13

CDR3: CASSRQGALNTEAFF
J: TRBJ1-1
V: TRBV6-5
length: 15

CDR3: CASSQERAEQFF
J: TRBJ2-1
V: TRBV4-1
length: 12

CDR3: CASSVDGHNEQFF
J: TRBJ2-1
V: TRBV9
length: 13

CDR3: CASRLLLSYEQYF
J: TRBJ2-7
V: TRBV2
length: 13

CDR3: CASISLAGISYEQYF
J: TRBJ2-7
V: TRBV2
length: 15

CDR3: CASSLVATNQETQYF
J: TRBJ2-5
V: TRBV5-4
length: 15

CDR3: CANRDYPYEQYF
J: TRBJ2-7
V: TRBV2
length: 12

CDR3: CASRVHGRGELFF
J: TRBJ2-2
V: TRBV6-1
length: 13